The 19 T cell receptor beta chains below come from one sample, sequenced in a study of blood T cell repertoires in COVID-19. Sequencing used immunoSEQ multiplex PCR; TCRdb keeps in-frame clones, though not all of them. The table lists approximately 76,000 clones, approximately 82% of them singletons. The material sequenced was peripheral blood. Source of these receptors: an elderly man with active or convalescent COVID-19.

The chain is built from TRBV7-2 and TRBJ2-7; 12 nucleotides agree with TRBD2. This CDR3 contains 16 residues. Germline V gives CDR1 SGHTA, CDR2 FQGNSA. The V and J ends lost 3 bases and 3 bases, in that order; junction bases with no gene match: 6. The CDR3 protein is CASSLTSGSPFYEQYF. In DNA, the CDR3 is TGTGCCAGCAGCTTGACTAGCGGGAGTCCCTTCTACGAGCAGTACTTC.

V is TRBV19 and J is TRBJ2-7; tentative D call: TRBD1 (6 bases). CDR1 is LNHDA, CDR2 SQIVND, per germline (reference sequence). Trimming shortened V by 5 bases and J by 8 bases, and 13 bases separated the two germline ends. The CDR3 is made up of 12 amino acids. In DNA, the CDR3 is TGTGCCAGTAGTTCTATCGGGACACAGCAGTACTTC. Translated, it gives CASSSIGTQQYF.

This clone showed up many times. The rearrangement uses TRBV21-1 and TRBJ1-3. TRBV21-1 has pseudogene status. The CDR3 loop spans 14 amino acids. The CDR3 here is CATPLGDNGNTIYF. The CDR3 DNA sequence: TGTGCCACCCCGCTCGGGGATAATGGAAACACCATATATTTT.

The chain employs TRBV4-1 and TRBJ1-2; D unclear. Per the germline V gene, CDR1 is MGHRA and CDR2 is YSYEKL. The CDR3 has 14 residues. The V gene lost 0 bases and the J gene lost 8 bases, with 13 bases spanning the gap. The CDR3 nucleotides read TGCGCCAGCAGCCAAGATGCGGAAGTCGGGGGCTACACCTTC. Translated, it gives CASSQDAEVGGYTF.

V and J are TRBV21-1 and TRBJ2-3; TRBD2 was called by the table and not checked on the DNA. TRBV21-1 is flagged as a pseudogene. This CDR3 has 15 amino acids. The CDR3 DNA reads as TGTGCCAGAGGGACTAGCGGAGCCGACTCAGATACGCAGTATTTT. It is translated as CARGTSGADSDTQYF.

The chain couples TRBV30 to TRBJ2-2; 7 nucleotides align to TRBD1. Per the germline V gene, CDR1 is GTSNPN and CDR2 is SVGIG (reference sequence). J gave up 4 bases and V 5 bases, and 10 bases lay outside the gene matches. The length of the CDR3 is 15 residues. The CDR3 region is CAWDLTGFGTGELFF. The CDR3 nucleotides read TGTGCCTGGGACCTGACAGGGTTCGGCACCGGGGAGCTGTTTTTT. The full variable domain, completed using reference TRBV30 and TRBJ2-2, is SQTIHQWPATLVQPVGSPLSLECTVEGTSNPNLYWYRQAAGRGLQLLFYSVGIGQISSEVPQNLSASRPQDRQFILSSKKLLLSDSGFYLCAWDLTGFGTGELFFGEGSRLTVL.

This chain connects TRBV19 to TRBJ1-2; TRBD1 aligns across 7 bases. The V gene's germline CDR1 is LNHDA and CDR2 SQIVND (reference sequence). This CDR3 comprises 13 residues. J was trimmed by 2 bases and V by 6 bases; bases with no gene match: 3. The CDR3, as DNA: TGTGCCAGTAGGATACAGGGGAACTATGGCTACACCTTC. As protein: CASRIQGNYGYTF.

The V and J genes are TRBV11-3 and TRBJ2-2, with 7 nucleotides matching TRBD2. This CDR3 comprises 15 residues. V lost 5 bases and J lost 1; bases outside the gene matches: 4. Germline CDR1 is SGHNT and CDR2 is YENEEA. The CDR3 sequence is CASSPSGVNTGELFF. Here the CDR3 DNA reads TGTGCCAGCAGCCCTAGCGGAGTGAACACCGGGGAGCTGTTTTTT.

The DNA for the CDR3 is TGTGCCAGCAGCTTAGCGGGGACAGGGATGAACACTGAAGCTTTCTTT. Translating gives CASSLAGTGMNTEAFF. J is TRBJ1-1 and V is TRBV7-6; 9 positions match TRBD1. There are 16 residues in the CDR3. Germline V gene sequence: CDR1 SGHVS, CDR2 FNYEAQ. V shed 0 bases and J 0 bases; nucleotides not matched to a gene: 2.

This clone occurred once. This chain connects TRBV18 to TRBJ1-5, with D tentatively TRBD1 (6 bases). Germline CDR1 is KGHSH and CDR2 is LQKENI. CDR3 length: 18 amino acids. Trimming took 3 bases from V and 3 from J, leaving 21 bases between them. In nucleotides, the CDR3 is TGTGCCAGCTCACCCGCCCTTGTCGGACAGTCCTACAATCAGCCCCAGCATTTT. Protein sequence: CASSPALVGQSYNQPQHF.

V and J are TRBV11-2 and TRBJ1-2; 7 bases map to TRBD1. CDR3 length: 14 residues. Germline loops: CDR1 SGHAT, CDR2 FQNNGV. V dropped 2 bases and J dropped 7; count of bases not matched to a gene: 7. CDR3 amino acids: CASSLTGDSSGYTF. The CDR3 DNA sequence: TGTGCCAGCAGCTTAACAGGGGATAGCTCTGGCTACACCTTC. Together with reference TRBV11-2 and TRBJ1-2, the CDR3 gives the full variable domain: EAGVAQSPRYKIIEKRQSVAFWCNPISGHATLYWYQQILGQGPKLLIQFQNNGVVDDSQLPKDRFSAERLKGVDSTLKIQPAKLEDSAVYLCASSLTGDSSGYTFGSGTRLTVV.

This clone was counted between two and nine times. This rearrangement joins TRBV11-1 to TRBJ1-1, with TRBD1 matching over 9 bases. The CDR3 sequence is 15 residues long. Germline CDR1 SGHAT, CDR2 FQDESV (reference sequence). Trimming at V came to 4 bases and at J to 7 bases, leaving 10 bases not matched to a gene. CDR3 coding DNA: TGTGCCAGCAGCTGGACAGGGGAGGTTTTGGGTGAAGCTTTCTTT. It yields the protein CASSWTGEVLGEAFF.

The chain couples TRBV28 to TRBJ1-5, with D possibly matching TRBD1 (5 bases). Germline lookup yields CDR1 MDHEN and CDR2 SYDVKM. The CDR3 spans 12 residues. CDR3 DNA: TGTGCGATTGGGGCTAGCAATCAGCCCCAGCATTTT. It encodes CAIGASNQPQHF. The full variable domain, completed using reference TRBV28 and TRBJ1-5, is DVKVTQSSRYLVKRTGEKVFLECVQDMDHENMFWYRQDPGLGLRLIYFSYDVKMKEKGDIPEGYSVSREKKERFSLILESASTNQTSMYLCAIGASNQPQHFGDGTRLSIL.

The chain joins TRBV2 to TRBJ1-3; D is possibly TRBD1 (6 bases). V dropped 8 bases and J dropped 5 bases, with 13 bases sitting between them. There are 13 residues in the CDR3. Germline V CDR1 and CDR2: SNHLY, FYNNEI. The CDR3: CASYQGLRNTIYF. For the CDR3, the DNA is TGTGCCAGCTATCAGGGGCTTAGAAACACCATATATTTT.

The genes are TRBV18 and TRBJ1-2; D possibly corresponds to TRBD1 (6 bases). Germline lookup yields CDR1 KGHSH and CDR2 LQKENI. V was clipped by 3 bases and J by 4 bases, with 12 bases between them. This CDR3 region has 14 residues. CDR3: CASSPPGGTYGYTF. CDR3 in DNA: TGTGCCAGCTCACCTCCGGGGGGCACCTATGGCTACACCTTC.

V is TRBV11-3 and J is TRBJ2-1; D ambiguous. Germline CDR1 reads SGHNT; CDR2 reads YENEEA. V was trimmed by 1 base and J by 7 bases, leaving 8 bases between them. The CDR3 runs to 13 residues. The CDR3 DNA is TGTGCCAGCAGCTTAGTCTTCGGGAATGAGCAGTTCTTC. Translated: CASSLVFGNEQFF.

V gene TRBV6-5 combines with J gene TRBJ2-1; D call uncertain. V was cut by 6 bases and J by 5 bases, with 14 bases left in between. The germline gives CDR1 MNHEY, CDR2 SVGAGI. The CDR3 covers 14 residues. For the CDR3, the DNA is TGTGCCAGCAGACCGAGGAGTCCCAACAATGAGCAGTTCTTC. This sequence encodes CASRPRSPNNEQFF.

Note on this clone: The junction and the germline gene differ at one end; a read error may be behind it. This chain joins TRBV5-1 and TRBJ1-2, with D possibly matching TRBD1 (6 bases). Germline loops: CDR1 SGHRS, CDR2 YFSETQ. The CDR3 has 11 amino acids. The CDR3 DNA reads TGCGCCAGCAGCTCCGGGACAATTTCTCTCTTC. Translating gives CASSSGTISLF.

V and J are TRBV11-2 and TRBJ2-1; 14 nucleotides line up with TRBD2. With V trimmed by 5 bases and J by 2 bases, 2 bases remained unmatched. The CDR3 is 16 residues long. Germline loops: CDR1 SGHAT, CDR2 FQNNGV. In DNA form, the CDR3 reads TGTGCCAGCAGCAAGACTAGCGGGGGGGCCTACAATGAGCAGTTCTTC. It is translated as CASSKTSGGAYNEQFF.